One and the same sample provided the 5 T cell receptor beta chains below, sequenced in a study of a mutant IDH1 vaccine in newly diagnosed glioma. This table comes from immunoSEQ multiplex PCR, and its TCRdb copy is limited to in-frame clones, with some not included. The sample gives tens of thousands of clones, 80% to 85% of which show up once; over 4% is in the top ten. The antigens for these receptors are not known. Time point denoted: week 35, safety follow-up. The study gave 300 ug of mutant IDH1 20-mer peptide per vaccine dose, with topical imiquimod. The sequenced sample was PBMCs, obtained from a glioma patient whose treatment included an IDH1 peptide vaccine. The receptors come from a woman aged 18-30 years with glioma.

The CDR3, as DNA: TGTGCCAGCAGCTCTGCTCTCACCGGGGAGCTGTTTTTT. Amino acids: CASSSALTGELFF. The chain joins TRBV5-4 to TRBJ2-2; D ambiguous. This CDR3 spans 13 amino acids. Germline V gene data show CDR1 as SGHNT and CDR2 as YYREEE (reference sequence). The V and J ends lost 3 bases and 4 bases respectively, with 7 bases between them.

The gene calls are TRBV6-5 and TRBJ1-1, with 7 bases that match TRBD1. The length of the CDR3 is 13 residues. Trimming took 6 bases from V and 3 from J; bases not matched to a gene: 4. Germline CDR1 and CDR2: MNHEY and SVGAGI. The DNA for the CDR3 is TGTGCCAGCAGACAGGGGTGGTACACTGAAGCTTTCTTT. It is translated as CASRQGWYTEAFF.

The chain uses TRBV6-6 and TRBJ1-1; D perhaps matches TRBD1 (5 bases). The CDR3 covers 13 residues. Germline values: CDR1 MNHNY, CDR2 SVGAGI (reference sequence). Trimming left V 10 bases short and J 1 base short, with 13 bases between. CDR3 region: CATSAGGNTEAFF. CDR3 bases: TGTGCCACCAGCGCGGGGGGGAACACTGAAGCTTTCTTT.

The chain joins TRBV6-1 to TRBJ2-5; TRBD1 matches 8 bases. The J segment lost 5 bases and the V segment lost 4 bases, leaving 6 bases of the junction unmatched. CDR3 length: 14 amino acids. Germline V gene lookup returns CDR1 MNHNS and CDR2 SASEGT. The CDR3 nucleotides read TGTGCCAGCAGTGTTGACAGGGGCCGGGAGACCCAGTACTTC. Its translation: CASSVDRGRETQYF.

This clone has more than one count but fewer than ten. V gene TRBV18 combines with J gene TRBJ1-1; D uncertain. The germline CDR1 and CDR2 sequences are KGHSH and LQKENI. The CDR3 sequence is 11 residues long. V was trimmed by 3 bases and J by 4 bases, leaving 3 bases between them. CDR3 sequence reads: CASSPLTEAFF. CDR3 DNA sequence: TGTGCCAGCTCACCTCTCACTGAAGCTTTCTTT.